This section outlines one T cell receptor (beta chain) sequence together with its context. This record belongs to a study of blood T cell repertoires in COVID-19. Looking at the study overall: Samples came from the United States, Italy and Spain, spanning acute and convalescent COVID-19. Sample material is recorded as cDNA or gDNA derived from T cells, B-cell-depleted T cells, or PBMCs.

Source study methods: Reference gene primer amplification in the assay estimated nucleated cell counts. TCRdb's table, derived via immunoSEQ multiplex PCR, lists solely in-frame clones and lacks some. V, J and clone size are taken as reported in that table, and D and trimming were inferred from the DNA itself. The table has about 200,000 clones, more than 70% seen once. Germline V lookup: CDR1 SGDLS, CDR2 YYNGEE. V was trimmed by 4 bases and J by 0 bases, leaving 10 bases between them. This CDR3 has 14 residues. The Seattle patients, enrolled during active infection, were followed longitudinally. The sample taken for sequencing was peripheral blood. The TCR sequence derives from a middle-aged man with COVID-19, enrolled during active disease. The chain couples TRBV9 to TRBJ1-1, with D maybe TRBD1 (6 bases). The CDR3 sequence: CASSREGVNTEAFF. For the CDR3, the DNA is TGTGCCAGCAGCCGAGAGGGGGTGAACACTGAAGCTTTCTTT.